The sequence of this T cell receptor beta chain was determined in a study of cytomegalovirus exposure and HLA in healthy donors. Study results and caveats: Three chains tied to CMV proved CMV antigen-specific in vitro. Most TCR sequences were seen very rarely across donors, but some public TCRs occurred in many.

Produced via immunoSEQ multiplex PCR; TCRdb's table is partial and in-frame only. Of fewer than 350,000 clones in the sample, roughly 90% are singletons; the top ten hold 0.92%. The CDR3 extends over 18 amino acids. Germline lookup yields CDR1 SGHTA and CDR2 FQGTGA. Trimming removed 1 base from V and 5 bases from J; junction bases left unmatched: 15. Regarding this clone: Antigen: not known.

Sequenced sample: PBMCs. The sequence derives from a woman under 30 in good health and CMV-seronegative. The rearrangement links TRBV7-3 to TRBJ2-5, with 8 bases matching TRBD2. The CDR3 DNA follows: TGTGCCAGCAGCTTAAAAGGCACTAGCGGTCCGATAGGGGAGACCCAGTACTTC. This translates into CASSLKGTSGPIGETQYF.